The present TCR beta chain was sequenced within a study of blood T cells in healthy people across ages. The junction had 14 bases not matched to a gene; V was cut back by 6 bases and J by 0 bases. This CDR3 is 18 amino acids long. A second 7 to 11 cycle PCR used barcoded and J-beta primers. MiXCR, applied by TCRdb to the 5' RACE reads, yields one record per CDR3 protein. The profile covers about 2 million distinct CDR3 sequences, with roughly 52% appearing a single time and 2% to 2.5% taken by the ten largest. The chain employs TRBV12-3 or TRBV12-4 and TRBJ2-4; 7 bases line up with TRBD1. Sequenced input: blood. This TCR was sampled from a middle-aged woman in good health. CDR3 DNA sequence: TGTGCCAGCAGCCGAGGACAGGAGATTCCGCTAGCCAAAAACATTCAGTACTTC. Protein product: CASSRGQEIPLAKNIQYF.